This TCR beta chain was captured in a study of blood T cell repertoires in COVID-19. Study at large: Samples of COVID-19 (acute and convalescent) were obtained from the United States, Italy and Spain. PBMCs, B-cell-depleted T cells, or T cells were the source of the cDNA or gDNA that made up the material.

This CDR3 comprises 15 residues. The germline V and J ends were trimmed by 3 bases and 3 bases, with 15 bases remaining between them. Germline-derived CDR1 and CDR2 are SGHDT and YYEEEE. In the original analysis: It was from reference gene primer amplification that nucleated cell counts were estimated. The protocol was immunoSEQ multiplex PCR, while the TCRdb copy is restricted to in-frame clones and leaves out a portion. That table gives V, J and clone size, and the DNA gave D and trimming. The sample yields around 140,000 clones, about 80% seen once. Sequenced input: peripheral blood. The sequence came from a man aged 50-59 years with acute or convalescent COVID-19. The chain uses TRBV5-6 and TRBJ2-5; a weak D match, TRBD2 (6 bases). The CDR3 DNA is TGTGCCAGCAGCTCCCCGTCCTGGAGGGAAGAGACCCAGTACTTC. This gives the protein CASSSPSWREETQYF.